Shown below are 16 T cell receptor beta chains from a single sample sequenced in a study of cytomegalovirus exposure and HLA in healthy donors (dated by TCRdb to the late 2010s). The library was generated by the immunoSEQ multiplex PCR assay. For the multiplex PCR, a mixture combining 60 forward primers for TCR Vbeta segments and 13 reverse primers for TCR Jbeta segments was used. This immuneACCESS table, as held by TCRdb, lists in-frame sequences with V and J called but not all clones. Of the missing ones, under half trace to an unresolved V gene in checked studies; the others have no known cause. This sample is represented by about 57,000 clones; approximately 80% of them were singletons. 3.5% to 5% of the sample rests with the top ten. Sequencing was carried out using PBMCs. Source of these receptors: a man younger than 45 in good health and CMV-seronegative.

The genes are TRBV6-1 and TRBJ1-2, with TRBD1 identical over 11 bases. The CDR3 sequence is 15 residues long. Germline CDR1 reads MNHNS; CDR2 reads SASEGT. J lost 4 bases, V lost 3 bases, and 4 bases had no gene match. CDR3 DNA: TGTGCCAGCAGTGACCGGACAGGGGGCGGCTATGGCTACACCTTC. Amino acid sequence: CASSDRTGGGYGYTF.

This sequence joins TRBV2 and TRBJ2-2; D possibly corresponds to TRBD2 (6 bases). This CDR3 has 14 residues. The germline gives CDR1 SNHLY, CDR2 FYNNEI. Trimming left V 7 bases short and J 5 bases short, with 14 bases between. Here the CDR3 reads CASNSGGQTGELFF. CDR3 bases: TGTGCCAGCAATAGCGGAGGGCAAACCGGGGAGCTGTTTTTT.

This chain uses TRBV11-2 with TRBJ2-1, with TRBD2 matching over 11 bases. Germline lookup yields CDR1 SGHAT and CDR2 FQNNGV. V was pared by 5 bases and J by 9 bases, with 12 bases of the junction left unmatched. The CDR3 is made up of 16 amino acids. The CDR3 here is CASSTTTSGRVFEQFF. The CDR3 DNA follows: TGTGCCAGCAGCACCACCACTAGCGGGAGAGTGTTTGAGCAGTTCTTC.

The chain carries TRBV28 and TRBJ1-6; 7 bases are shared with TRBD1. V lost 4 bases to trimming and J lost 5 bases; unmatched junction nucleotides: 5. CDR3 size: 15 residues. Germline assignment: CDR1 MDHEN and CDR2 SYDVKM. In DNA form, the CDR3 reads TGTGCCAGCAGTTCGACAGGGAGTGATAATTCACCCCTCCACTTT. Amino acids: CASSSTGSDNSPLHF.

The chain employs TRBV19 and TRBJ2-1; TRBD1 might be the D (6 bases). Germline V lookup: CDR1 LNHDA, CDR2 SQIVND (reference sequence). Trimming stripped 5 bases from V and 8 bases from J, with 10 bases between. The CDR3 is 12 amino acids. CDR3 nucleotides: TGTGCCAGTAGTGACAGGCGCGATGAGCAGTTCTTC. Its translation is CASSDRRDEQFF.

The genes are TRBV25-1 and TRBJ2-4, with 9 bases aligning to TRBD2. There are 16 residues in the CDR3. The junction had 5 bases not matched to a gene; V was cut back by 2 bases and J by 3 bases. The germline gives CDR1 MGHDK, CDR2 SYGVNS. CDR3 bases: TGTGCCAGCAGTGAAGGGTCTAGCGGGAACAAAAACATTCAGTACTTC. It codes for CASSEGSSGNKNIQYF. Together with reference TRBV25-1 and TRBJ2-4, the CDR3 gives the full variable domain: EADIYQTPRYLVIGTGKKITLECSQTMGHDKMYWYQQDPGMELHLIHYSYGVNSTEKGDLSSESTVSRIRTEHFPLTLESARPSHTSQYLCASSEGSSGNKNIQYFGAGTRLSVL.

This clone showed up just a few times. The rearrangement uses TRBV5-4 and TRBJ2-3, with 7 positions matching TRBD2. The CDR3 is 14 amino acids. CDR1 SGHNT and CDR2 YYREEE come from the germline V gene (reference sequence). Trimming cost V 4 bases and J 5 bases; bases outside gene matches: 7. The CDR3 spells CASSPEGLIDTQYF. Written as DNA, the CDR3 is TGTGCCAGCAGCCCCGAGGGACTAATAGATACGCAGTATTTT.

The chain carries TRBV11-3 and TRBJ1-2; perhaps TRBD1 as D (6 bases). Germline lookup yields CDR1 SGHNT and CDR2 YENEEA. Trimming left V 4 bases short and J 6 bases short, with 18 bases between. This CDR3 region has 15 residues. CDR3 protein: CASSSPDRAGDGYTF. In DNA, the CDR3 is TGTGCCAGCAGCTCCCCCGATAGGGCAGGGGATGGCTACACCTTC.

The chain's CDR3 is CASSAGENIQYF. The DNA for the CDR3 is TGTGCCAGCAGCGCAGGTGAGAACATTCAGTACTTC. The chain recombines TRBV9 with TRBJ2-4; D unresolved. Between the trimmed V and J ends, which lost 3 bases and 7 bases, there was a span of 8 bases. Germline loops: CDR1 SGDLS, CDR2 YYNGEE. This CDR3 is 12 amino acids long.

Only a few counts were recorded for this clone. J is TRBJ1-1 and V is TRBV7-9, with a tentative D call TRBD1 (5 bases). The V and J ends lost 0 bases and 11 bases respectively, with 10 bases between them. This CDR3 comprises 12 residues. The germline CDR1 and CDR2 sequences are SEHNR and FQNEAQ (reference sequence). The CDR3 loop reads CASSLAAGPAFF. The CDR3 coding sequence is TGTGCCAGCAGCTTAGCTGCGGGACCCGCTTTCTTT.

The chain is built from TRBV4-1 and TRBJ2-7; D is perhaps TRBD2 (5 bases). The CDR3 totals 17 residues. The germline V gene encodes CDR1 MGHRA and CDR2 YSYEKL. V was pared by 1 base and J by 0 bases, with 16 bases between. In DNA form, the CDR3 reads TGCGCCAGCAGCCAAGGGGGAAGCGGTGGCAGCTCCTACGAGCAGTACTTC. Protein sequence: CASSQGGSGGSSYEQYF.

The CDR3 is CASSNLRGPGEKLFF. DNA for the CDR3: TGTGCCAGCAGTAATCTCAGGGGACCCGGGGAAAAACTGTTTTTT. The chain has TRBV7-6 and TRBJ1-4; possible D gene TRBD1, 6 bases. Germline V gene sequence: CDR1 SGHVS, CDR2 FNYEAQ. Trimming took 6 bases from V and 8 from J, leaving 19 bases between them. The CDR3 extends over 15 amino acids.

The rearrangement joins TRBV6-1 to TRBJ1-3; 8 nucleotides match TRBD1. This CDR3 is built from 14 residues. Germline V CDR1 and CDR2: MNHNS, SASEGT. V dropped 2 bases and J dropped 4; count of bases not matched to a gene: 1. In DNA form, the CDR3 reads TGTGCCAGCAGTGAAAGGACAGGGGGAAACACCATATATTTT. It yields the protein CASSERTGGNTIYF.

This chain connects TRBV2 to TRBJ1-1; tentative D call: TRBD1 (5 bases). The germline CDR1 and CDR2 sequences are SNHLY and FYNNEI. Trimming shortened V by 0 bases and J by 7 bases, and 12 bases separated the two germline ends. CDR3 length: 14 residues. The DNA for the CDR3 is TGTGCCAGCAGTGAAGCGGTTAGGGGCGTTGAAGCTTTCTTT. Translated: CASSEAVRGVEAFF.

The rearrangement joins TRBV27 to TRBJ2-2, with D uncertain. Germline lookup yields CDR1 MNHEY and CDR2 SMNVEV (reference sequence). This CDR3 contains 11 residues. The germline V and J ends were trimmed by 5 bases and 8 bases, with 6 bases remaining between them. CDR3 nucleotides: TGTGCCAGCAGTAAACTGGGGGAGCTGTTTTTT. Its translation: CASSKLGELFF.

This chain uses TRBV6-5 with TRBJ1-2; tentative D call: TRBD1 (6 bases). Germline CDR1 MNHEY, CDR2 SVGAGI. The CDR3 length is 15 residues. V dropped 2 bases and J dropped 2 bases, with 12 bases sitting between them. The DNA for the CDR3 is TGTGCCAGCAGTTACGGTACGGGGGGCAACTATGGCTACACCTTC. Translation: CASSYGTGGNYGYTF.